Sequencing of this TCR beta chain was carried out in a study of vaccination and CD4 T cells after COVID-19. Study summary: Overlapping peptides of the spike proteins of SARS-CoV-2, HCoV-NL63, HCoV-OC43 and HCoV-229E were used for cell stimulation.

With the Oncomine TCR Beta short-read assay, DNA from cultured CD4+ T cells was sequenced. The template was genomic DNA from cultured CD4+ T cells. MiXCR was run by TCRdb on the PCR reads, yielding one entry per CDR3 protein. Of over 9,000 distinct CDR3 sequences listed, 34% are singletons. This sample's treatment: approximately 9-day PBMC culture with coronavirus spike peptide pools or control peptides (ViraFEST assay). Prior to the COVID-19 pandemic (2011-2018), the unexposed donor's CD4+ T cells were collected. Notes on this clonotype: Its antigen remains unidentified.

The CDR3 covers 17 residues. The V gene's germline CDR1 is LGHNA and CDR2 YSLEER. With 4 bases clipped from V and 10 bases from J, the junction kept 14 bases outside the gene matches. Sequencing used CD4+ T cells from blood, cultured in vitro. The TCR originated in a human donor in good health. This rearrangement joins TRBV4-3 to TRBJ1-6; 9 bases are a match to TRBD1. The chain's CDR3 is CASSLFPPGQGNSPLHF. The CDR3 DNA sequence: TGCGCCAGCAGCCTTTTCCCCCCGGGACAGGGAAACTCACCCCTCCACTTT.